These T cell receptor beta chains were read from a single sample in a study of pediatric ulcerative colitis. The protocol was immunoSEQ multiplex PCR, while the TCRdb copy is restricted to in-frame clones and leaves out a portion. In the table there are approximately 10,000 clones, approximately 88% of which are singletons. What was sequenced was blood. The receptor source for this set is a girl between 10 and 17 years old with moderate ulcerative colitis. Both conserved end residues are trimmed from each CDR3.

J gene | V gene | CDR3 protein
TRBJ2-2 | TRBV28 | ASLSGGLGELF
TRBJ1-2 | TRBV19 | ASSTQQGSNYGYT
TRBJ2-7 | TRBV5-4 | ASSLGGGGFAYEQY
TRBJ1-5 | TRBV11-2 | ASSPGRGDNQPQH
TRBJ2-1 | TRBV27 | ASSTLAGGLYNEQF
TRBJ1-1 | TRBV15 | ATSRDPGPGTEAF
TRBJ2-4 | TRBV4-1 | ASSQDRRLLAKNIQY
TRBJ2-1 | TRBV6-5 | ASSPDSSSYNEQF
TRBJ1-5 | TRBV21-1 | ASRGRGRSQPQH
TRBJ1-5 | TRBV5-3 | ARRRRDRAYSNQPQH
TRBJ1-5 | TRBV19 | ASSILGLYSNQPQH
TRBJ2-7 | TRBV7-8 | ASSSRLVHEQY
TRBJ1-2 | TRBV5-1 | ASSLGGGGTYGYT
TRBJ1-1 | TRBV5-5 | ASSLAAYTEAF
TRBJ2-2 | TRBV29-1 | SVLQGANTGELF
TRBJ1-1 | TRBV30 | AWSGGLGPR
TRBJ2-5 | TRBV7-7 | ASSLGGVAGEETQY
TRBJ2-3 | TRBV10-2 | ASSPAGEGPDTQY
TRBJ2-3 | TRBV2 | ASRDIWGKRASTDTQY
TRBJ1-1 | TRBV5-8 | ASSLEAGARTEAF
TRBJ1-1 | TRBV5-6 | ASTPGGRGTEAF
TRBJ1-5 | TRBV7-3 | ASSTGPRSGNQPQH
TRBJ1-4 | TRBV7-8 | ASSLYGELF
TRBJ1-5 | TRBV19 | ASSIIAGNSNQPQH
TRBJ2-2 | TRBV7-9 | ALGGPGELF
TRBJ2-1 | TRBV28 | ASSPTSGRIYNEQF
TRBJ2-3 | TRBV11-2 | ASSFLRDSQRAQY
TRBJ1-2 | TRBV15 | ATSRGGQGYGYT
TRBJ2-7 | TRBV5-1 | ASSEEDDYEQY
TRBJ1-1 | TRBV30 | AWRDSAETEAF
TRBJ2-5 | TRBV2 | ASSAGLAGSQETQY
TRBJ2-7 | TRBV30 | AWSVPGLVRYEQY